This T cell receptor beta chain was obtained from a study of CD8 T cells in Susac syndrome. About the study: Active disease was present in about 6 of the sequenced Susac syndrome patients, whereas under 10 of them were in remission.

Negative isolation yielded CD4+ and CD8+ T cells, and FACS enriched TEMRA cells. RNA in amounts of roughly 0.5 to 1 ug was reverse transcribed with random hexamers. The TCR beta CDR3 was amplified by immunoSEQ multiplex PCR across 54 Vbeta, 13 Jbeta. TCRdb recomputed calls from the immunoSEQ multiplex PCR reads with MiXCR, one row per CDR3 protein. The data contain roughly 150,000 distinct CDR3 sequences, around 93% of them singletons. Sequenced material: CD8+ T cells from PBMCs. The TCR was taken from a human donor with Susac syndrome.

For the CDR3, the DNA is TGTGCCAGCAGTTTCCCTAGCGGGATGATGGGGACCCAGTACTTC. It translates to CASSFPSGMMGTQYF. The V and J genes are TRBV28 and TRBJ2-5, with 9 bases aligning to TRBD2. V was clipped by 3 bases and J by 7 bases; unmatched bases: 9. The CDR3 has 15 amino acids. Germline CDR1 is MDHEN and CDR2 is SYDVKM.